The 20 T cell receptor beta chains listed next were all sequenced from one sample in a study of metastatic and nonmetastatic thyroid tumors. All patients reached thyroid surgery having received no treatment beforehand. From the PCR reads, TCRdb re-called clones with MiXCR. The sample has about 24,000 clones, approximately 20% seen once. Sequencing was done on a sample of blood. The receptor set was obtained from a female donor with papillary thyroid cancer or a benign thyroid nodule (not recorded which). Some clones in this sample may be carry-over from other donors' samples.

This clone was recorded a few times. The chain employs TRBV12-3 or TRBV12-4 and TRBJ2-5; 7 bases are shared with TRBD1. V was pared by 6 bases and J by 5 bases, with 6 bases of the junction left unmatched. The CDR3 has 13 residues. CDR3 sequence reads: CASSFYRGETQYF. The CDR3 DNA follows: TGTGCCAGCAGCTTCTACAGGGGTGAGACCCAGTACTTC.

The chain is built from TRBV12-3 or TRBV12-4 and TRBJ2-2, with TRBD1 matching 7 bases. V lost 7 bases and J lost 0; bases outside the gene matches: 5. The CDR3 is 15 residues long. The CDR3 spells CASNRGQANTGELFF. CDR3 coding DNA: TGTGCCAGCAACAGGGGCCAAGCGAACACCGGGGAGCTGTTTTTT.

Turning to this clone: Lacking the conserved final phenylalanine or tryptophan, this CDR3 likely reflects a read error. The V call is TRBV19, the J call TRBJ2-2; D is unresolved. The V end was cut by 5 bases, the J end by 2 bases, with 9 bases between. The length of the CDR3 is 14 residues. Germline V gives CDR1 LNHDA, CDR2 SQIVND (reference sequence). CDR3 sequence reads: CASSLVLNTGELFS. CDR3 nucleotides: TGTGCCAGTAGTCTAGTGCTAAACACCGGGGAGCTGTTTTCT.

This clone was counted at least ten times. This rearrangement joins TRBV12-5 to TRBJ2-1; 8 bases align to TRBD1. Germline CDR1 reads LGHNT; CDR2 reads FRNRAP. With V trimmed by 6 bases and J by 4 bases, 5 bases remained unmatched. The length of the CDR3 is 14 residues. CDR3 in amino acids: CASGTGGAYNEQFF. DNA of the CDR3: TGTGCTAGTGGAACAGGGGGAGCGTACAATGAGCAGTTCTTC.

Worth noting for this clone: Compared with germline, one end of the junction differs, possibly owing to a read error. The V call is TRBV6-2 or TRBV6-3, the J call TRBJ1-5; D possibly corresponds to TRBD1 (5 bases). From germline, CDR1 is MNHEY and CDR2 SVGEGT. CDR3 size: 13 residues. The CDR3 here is CASRYRRNQPHHF. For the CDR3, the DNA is TGTGCCAGCAGATACAGGCGCAATCAGCCCCATCATTTT.

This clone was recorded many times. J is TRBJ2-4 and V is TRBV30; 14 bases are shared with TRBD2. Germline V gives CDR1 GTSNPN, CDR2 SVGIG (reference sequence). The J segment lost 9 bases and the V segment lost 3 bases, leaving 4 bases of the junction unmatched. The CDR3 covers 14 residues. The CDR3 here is CAWSRLAGGSIQYF. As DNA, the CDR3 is TGTGCCTGGAGCCGACTAGCGGGAGGGAGCATTCAGTACTTC.

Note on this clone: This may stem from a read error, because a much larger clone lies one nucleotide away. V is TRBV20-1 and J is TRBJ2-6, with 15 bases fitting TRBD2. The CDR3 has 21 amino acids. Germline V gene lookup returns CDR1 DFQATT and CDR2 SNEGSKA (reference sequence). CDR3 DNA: TGCAGTGCTAGACTCACTGGACTAGCGGGAGGGGGGAGCTCTTGGGCCAACGTCCTGACTTTC. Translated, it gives CSARLTGLAGGGSSWANVLTF.

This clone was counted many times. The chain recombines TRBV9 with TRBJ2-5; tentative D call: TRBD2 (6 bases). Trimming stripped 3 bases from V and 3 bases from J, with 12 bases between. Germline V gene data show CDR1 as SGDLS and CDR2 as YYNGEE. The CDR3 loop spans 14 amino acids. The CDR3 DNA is TGTGCCAGCAGCGCCGGGTGGGGGGAAGAGACCCAGTACTTC. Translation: CASSAGWGEETQYF. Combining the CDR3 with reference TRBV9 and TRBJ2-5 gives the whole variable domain DSGVTQTPKHLITATGQRVTLRCSPRSGDLSVYWYQQSLDQGLQFLIQYYNGEERAKGNILERFSAQQFPDLHSELNLSSLELGDSALYFCASSAGWGEETQYFGPGTRLLVL.

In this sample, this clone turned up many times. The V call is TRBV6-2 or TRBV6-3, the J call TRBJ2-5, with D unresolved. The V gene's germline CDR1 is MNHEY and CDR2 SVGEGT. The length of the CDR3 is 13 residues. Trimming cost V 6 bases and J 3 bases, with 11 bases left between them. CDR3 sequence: CASRGFNEETQYF. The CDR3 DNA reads TGTGCCAGCAGAGGGTTCAATGAAGAGACCCAGTACTTC.

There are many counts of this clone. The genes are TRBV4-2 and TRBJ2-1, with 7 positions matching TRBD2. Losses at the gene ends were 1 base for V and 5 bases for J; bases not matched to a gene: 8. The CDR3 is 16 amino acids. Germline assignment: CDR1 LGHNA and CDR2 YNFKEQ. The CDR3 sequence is CASSQGDGRPNNEQFF. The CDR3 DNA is TGTGCCAGCAGCCAAGGGGACGGGAGGCCTAACAATGAGCAGTTCTTC.

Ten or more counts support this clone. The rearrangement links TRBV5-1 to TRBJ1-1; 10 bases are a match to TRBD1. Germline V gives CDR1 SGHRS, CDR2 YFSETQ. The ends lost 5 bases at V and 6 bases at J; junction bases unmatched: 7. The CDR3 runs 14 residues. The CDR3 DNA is TGCGCCAGCAGGACGGGACAGGGGAATGCTGAAGCTTTCTTT. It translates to CASRTGQGNAEAFF.

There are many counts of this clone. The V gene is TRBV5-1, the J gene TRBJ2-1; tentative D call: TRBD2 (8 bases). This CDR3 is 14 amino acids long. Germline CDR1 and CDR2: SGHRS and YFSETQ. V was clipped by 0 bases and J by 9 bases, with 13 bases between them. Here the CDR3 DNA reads TGCGCCAGCAGCTTGGTAGCGGGACAGCTTGAGCAGTTCTTC. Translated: CASSLVAGQLEQFF. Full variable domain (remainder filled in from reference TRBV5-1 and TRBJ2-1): KAGVTQTPRYLIKTRGQQVTLSCSPISGHRSVSWYQQTPGQGLQFLFEYFSETQRNKGNFPGRFSGRQFSNSRSEMNVSTLELGDSALYLCASSLVAGQLEQFFGPGTRLTVL.

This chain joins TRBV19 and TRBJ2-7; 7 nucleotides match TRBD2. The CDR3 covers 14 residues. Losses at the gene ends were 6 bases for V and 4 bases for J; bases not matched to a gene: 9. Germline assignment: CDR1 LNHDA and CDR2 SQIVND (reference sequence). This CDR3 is CASSNSGGGYEQYF. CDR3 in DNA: TGTGCCAGTAGCAATTCTGGCGGGGGTTACGAGCAGTACTTC.

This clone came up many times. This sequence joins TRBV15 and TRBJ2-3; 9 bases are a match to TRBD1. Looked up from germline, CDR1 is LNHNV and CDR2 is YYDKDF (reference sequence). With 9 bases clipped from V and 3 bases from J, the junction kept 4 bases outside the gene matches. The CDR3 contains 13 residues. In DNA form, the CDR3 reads TGTGCCACACGGGACAGGGTAACAGATACGCAGTATTTT. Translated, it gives CATRDRVTDTQYF. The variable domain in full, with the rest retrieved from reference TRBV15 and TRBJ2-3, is DAMVIQNPRYQVTQFGKPVTLSCSQTLNHNVMYWYQQKSSQAPKLLFHYYDKDFNNEADTPDNFQSRRPNTSFCFLDIRSPGLGDTAMYLCATRDRVTDTQYFGPGTRLTVL.

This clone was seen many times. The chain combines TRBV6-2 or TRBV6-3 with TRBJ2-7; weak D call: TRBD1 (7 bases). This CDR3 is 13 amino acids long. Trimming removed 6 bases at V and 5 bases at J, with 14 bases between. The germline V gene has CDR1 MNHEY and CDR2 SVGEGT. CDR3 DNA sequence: TGTGCCAGCAGCTCAGGGGGGCTCCACGAGCAGTACTTC. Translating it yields CASSSGGLHEQYF.

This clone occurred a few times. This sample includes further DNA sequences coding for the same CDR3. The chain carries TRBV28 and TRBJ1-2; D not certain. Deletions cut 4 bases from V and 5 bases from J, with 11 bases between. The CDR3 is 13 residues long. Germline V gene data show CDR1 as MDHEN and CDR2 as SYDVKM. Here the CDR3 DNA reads TGTGCCAGCAGTTACGGTGGTGGGTATGGCTACACCTTC. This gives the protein CASSYGGGYGYTF.

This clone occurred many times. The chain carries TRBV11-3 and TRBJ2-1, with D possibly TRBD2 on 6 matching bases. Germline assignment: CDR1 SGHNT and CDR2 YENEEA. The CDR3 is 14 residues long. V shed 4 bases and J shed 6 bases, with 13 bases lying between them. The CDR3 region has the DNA TGTGCCAGCAGCTCCCCCGGGGGTTTCAATGAGCAGTTCTTC. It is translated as CASSSPGGFNEQFF.

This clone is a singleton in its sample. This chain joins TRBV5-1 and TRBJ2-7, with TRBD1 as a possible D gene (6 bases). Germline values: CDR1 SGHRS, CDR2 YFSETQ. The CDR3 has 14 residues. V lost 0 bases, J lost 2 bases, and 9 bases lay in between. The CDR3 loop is CASSLVTGPYEQYF. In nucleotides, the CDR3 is TGCGCCAGCAGCTTGGTGACAGGTCCCTACGAGCAGTACTTC.

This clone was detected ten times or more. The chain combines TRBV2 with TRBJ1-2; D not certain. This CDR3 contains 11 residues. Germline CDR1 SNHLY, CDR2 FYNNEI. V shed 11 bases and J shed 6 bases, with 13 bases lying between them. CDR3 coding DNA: TGTGCCGGCTCGGCTGGTGATGGCTACACCTTC. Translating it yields CAGSAGDGYTF. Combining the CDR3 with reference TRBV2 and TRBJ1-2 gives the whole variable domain EPEVTQTPSHQVTQMGQEVILRCVPISNHLYFYWYRQILGQKVEFLVSFYNNEISEKSEIFDDQFSVERPDGSNFTLKIRSTKLEDSAMYFCAGSAGDGYTFGSGTRLTVV.

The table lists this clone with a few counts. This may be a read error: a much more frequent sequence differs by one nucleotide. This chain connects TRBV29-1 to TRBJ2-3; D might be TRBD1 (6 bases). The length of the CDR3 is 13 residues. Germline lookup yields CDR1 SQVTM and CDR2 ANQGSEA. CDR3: CSARTATTDTQCF. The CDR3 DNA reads TGCAGCGCCCGGACAGCTACCACAGATACGCAGTGTTTT.